This record covers a single T cell receptor (beta chain). Its antigen is unidentified. Trimming pared 7 bases from V and 3 bases from J, leaving 14 bases between. The CDR3 loop spans 14 amino acids. Per germline, CDR1 SEHNR and CDR2 FQNEAQ (reference sequence). These data originate in a study of T cell repertoires in cytomegalovirus infection. TCRdb processed the reads anew with MiXCR; each CDR3 protein has one entry. The sample records 180,000 or so distinct CDR3 sequences, roughly a sixth being singletons. The study's findings and limits: HLA-C-restricted CMV clonotypes gave the most frequent clonotype in two of eight donors.

The sequence derives from a human donor in good health (CMV status not recorded). Some clones in this sample may be carry-over from other donors' samples. The sequencing sample was made of CD8+ T cells from PBMCs. V usage is TRBV7-9 and J usage is TRBJ2-3, with a possible D match to TRBD2 (5 bases). CDR3 DNA: TGTGCCAGCAACGGGGTCTTGACAACAGATACGCAGTATTTT. Translating it yields CASNGVLTTDTQYF. Supplemented by reference TRBV7-9 and TRBJ2-3, the full variable domain reads DTGVSQNPRHKITKRGQNVTFRCDPISEHNRLYWYRQTLGQGPEFLTYFQNEAQLEKSRLLSDRFSAERPKGSFSTLEIQRTEQGDSAMYLCASNGVLTTDTQYFGPGTRLTVL.